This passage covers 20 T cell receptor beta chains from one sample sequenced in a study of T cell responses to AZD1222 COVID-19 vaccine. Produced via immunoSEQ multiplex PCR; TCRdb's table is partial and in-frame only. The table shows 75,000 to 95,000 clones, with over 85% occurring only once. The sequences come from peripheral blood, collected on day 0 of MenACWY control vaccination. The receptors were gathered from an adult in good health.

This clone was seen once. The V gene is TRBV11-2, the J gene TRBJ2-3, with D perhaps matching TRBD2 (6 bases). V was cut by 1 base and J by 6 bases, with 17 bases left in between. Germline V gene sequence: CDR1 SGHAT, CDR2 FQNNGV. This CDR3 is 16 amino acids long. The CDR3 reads CASSLAFPLLADTQYF. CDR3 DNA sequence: TGTGCCAGCAGCTTAGCCTTCCCCTTACTAGCCGATACGCAGTATTTT.

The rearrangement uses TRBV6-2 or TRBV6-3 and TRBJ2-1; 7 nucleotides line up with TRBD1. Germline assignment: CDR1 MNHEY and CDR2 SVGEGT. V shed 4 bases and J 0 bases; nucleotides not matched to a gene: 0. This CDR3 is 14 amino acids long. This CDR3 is CASSWDSSYNEQFF. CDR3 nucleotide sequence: TGTGCCAGCAGTTGGGACAGCTCCTACAATGAGCAGTTCTTC.

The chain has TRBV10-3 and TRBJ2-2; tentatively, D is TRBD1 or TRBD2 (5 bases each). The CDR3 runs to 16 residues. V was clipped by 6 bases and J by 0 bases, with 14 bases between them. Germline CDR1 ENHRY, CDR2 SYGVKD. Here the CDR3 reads CAIRGRDLTNTGELFF. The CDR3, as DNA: TGTGCCATCAGGGGACGGGACCTCACGAACACCGGGGAGCTGTTTTTT.

The CDR3 bases are TGTGCCAGCAGTTTTTTCGGGGGGGAGACCCAGTACTTC. The encoded protein is CASSFFGGETQYF. The rearrangement links TRBV12-3 or TRBV12-4 to TRBJ2-5, with 7 bases matching TRBD2. The CDR3 length is 13 residues. With V trimmed by 3 bases and J by 5 bases, 3 bases remained unmatched.

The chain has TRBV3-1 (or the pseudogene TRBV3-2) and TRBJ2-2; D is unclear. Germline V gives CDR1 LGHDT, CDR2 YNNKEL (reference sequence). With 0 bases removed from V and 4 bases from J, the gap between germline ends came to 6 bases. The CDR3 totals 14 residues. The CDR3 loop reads CASSQDRATGELFF. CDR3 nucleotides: TGTGCCAGCAGCCAAGACCGGGCCACCGGGGAGCTGTTTTTT.

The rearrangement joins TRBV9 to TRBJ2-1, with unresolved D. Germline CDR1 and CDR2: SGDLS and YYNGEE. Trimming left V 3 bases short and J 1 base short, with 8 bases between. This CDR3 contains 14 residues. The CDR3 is CASSGHGSYNEQFF. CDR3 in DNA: TGTGCCAGCAGCGGCCACGGATCCTACAATGAGCAGTTCTTC. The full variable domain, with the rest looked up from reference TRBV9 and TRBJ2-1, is DSGVTQTPKHLITATGQRVTLRCSPRSGDLSVYWYQQSLDQGLQFLIQYYNGEERAKGNILERFSAQQFPDLHSELNLSSLELGDSALYFCASSGHGSYNEQFFGPGTRLTVL.

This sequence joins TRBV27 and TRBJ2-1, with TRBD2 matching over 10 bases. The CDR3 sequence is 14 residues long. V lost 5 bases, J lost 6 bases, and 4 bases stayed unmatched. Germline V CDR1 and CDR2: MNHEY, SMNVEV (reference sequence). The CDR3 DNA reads TGTGCCAGCAGTGCAGCGGGGGGGGTCAATGAGCAGTTCTTC. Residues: CASSAAGGVNEQFF.

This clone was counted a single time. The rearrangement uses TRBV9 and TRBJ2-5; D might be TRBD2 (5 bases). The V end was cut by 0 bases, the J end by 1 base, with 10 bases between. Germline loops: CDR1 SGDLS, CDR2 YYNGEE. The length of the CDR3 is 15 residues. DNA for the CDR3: TGTGCCAGCAGCGTAGCTCCCCTAGCCCAAGAGACCCAGTACTTC. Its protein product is CASSVAPLAQETQYF.

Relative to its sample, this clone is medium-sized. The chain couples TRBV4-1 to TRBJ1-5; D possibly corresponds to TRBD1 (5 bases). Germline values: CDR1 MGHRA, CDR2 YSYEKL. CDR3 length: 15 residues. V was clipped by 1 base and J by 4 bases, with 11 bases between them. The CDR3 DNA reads TGCGCCAGCAGCCAAGCCTGGGGGGGGAATCAGCCCCAGCATTTT. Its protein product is CASSQAWGGNQPQHF.

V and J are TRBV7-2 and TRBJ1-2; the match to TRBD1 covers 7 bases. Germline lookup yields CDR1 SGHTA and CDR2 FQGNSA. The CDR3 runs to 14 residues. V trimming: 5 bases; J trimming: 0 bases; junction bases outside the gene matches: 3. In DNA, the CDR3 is TGTGCCAGCAGCCAGGGACAGACTAACTATGGCTACACCTTC. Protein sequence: CASSQGQTNYGYTF.

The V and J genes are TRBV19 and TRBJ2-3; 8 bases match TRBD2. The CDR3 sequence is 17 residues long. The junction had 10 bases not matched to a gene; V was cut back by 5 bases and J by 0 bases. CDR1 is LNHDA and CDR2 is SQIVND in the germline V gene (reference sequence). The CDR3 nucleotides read TGTGCCAGTAGTCACTGGATAAAGCGGGGGAGCACAGATACGCAGTATTTT. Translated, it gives CASSHWIKRGSTDTQYF.

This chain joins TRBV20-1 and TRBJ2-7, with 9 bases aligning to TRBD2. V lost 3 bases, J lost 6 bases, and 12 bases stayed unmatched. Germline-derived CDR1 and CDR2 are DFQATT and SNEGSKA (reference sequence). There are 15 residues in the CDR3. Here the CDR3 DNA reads TGCAGTGCTAGTATGCTAGCGGGATTGAACATCGAGCAGTACTTC. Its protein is CSASMLAGLNIEQYF.

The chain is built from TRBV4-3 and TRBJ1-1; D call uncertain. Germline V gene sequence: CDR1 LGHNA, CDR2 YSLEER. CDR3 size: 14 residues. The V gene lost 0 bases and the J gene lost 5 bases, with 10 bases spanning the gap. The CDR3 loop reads CASSQEGAGTEAFF. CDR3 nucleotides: TGCGCCAGCAGCCAAGAGGGAGCGGGTACTGAAGCTTTCTTT.

The chain's CDR3 is CASRNHRAGQYF. DNA for the CDR3: TGTGCCAGCAGAAACCACAGGGCTGGGCAGTACTTC. The chain carries TRBV6-5 and TRBJ2-7, with D possibly being TRBD1 (6 bases). The V gene lost 6 bases and the J gene lost 9 bases, with 15 bases spanning the gap. The CDR3 has 12 amino acids. CDR1 and CDR2 from the germline V gene are MNHEY and SVGAGI.

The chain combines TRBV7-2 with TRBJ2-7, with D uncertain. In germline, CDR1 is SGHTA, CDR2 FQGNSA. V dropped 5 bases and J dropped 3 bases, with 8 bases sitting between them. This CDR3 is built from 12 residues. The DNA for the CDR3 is TGTGCCAGCAGCCCCCACCTCTACGAGCAGTACTTC. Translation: CASSPHLYEQYF.

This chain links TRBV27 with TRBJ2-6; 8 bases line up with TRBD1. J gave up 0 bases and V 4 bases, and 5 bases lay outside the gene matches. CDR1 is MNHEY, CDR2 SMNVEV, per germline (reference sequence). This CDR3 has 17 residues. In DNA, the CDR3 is TGTGCCAGCAGTTCGGGACAGGAACTCTCTGGGGCCAACGTCCTGACTTTC. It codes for CASSSGQELSGANVLTF.

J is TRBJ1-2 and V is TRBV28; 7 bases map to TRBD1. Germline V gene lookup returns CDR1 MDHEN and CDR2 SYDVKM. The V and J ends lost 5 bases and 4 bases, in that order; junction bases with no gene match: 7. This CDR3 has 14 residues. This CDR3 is CASSTGAAPYGYTF. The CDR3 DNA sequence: TGTGCCAGCAGTACAGGGGCCGCCCCCTATGGCTACACCTTC.

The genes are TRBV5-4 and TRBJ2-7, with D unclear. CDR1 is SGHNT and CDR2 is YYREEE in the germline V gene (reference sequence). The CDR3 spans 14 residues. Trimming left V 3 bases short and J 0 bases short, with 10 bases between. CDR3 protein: CASSSTNYSYEQYF. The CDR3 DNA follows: TGTGCCAGCAGCTCAACTAATTACTCCTACGAGCAGTACTTC.

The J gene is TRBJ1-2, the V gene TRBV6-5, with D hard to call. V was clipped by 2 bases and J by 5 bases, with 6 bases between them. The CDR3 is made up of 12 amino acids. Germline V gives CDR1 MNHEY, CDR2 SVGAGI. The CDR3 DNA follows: TGTGCCAGCAGTTACCGGGGTTATGGCTACACCTTC. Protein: CASSYRGYGYTF.

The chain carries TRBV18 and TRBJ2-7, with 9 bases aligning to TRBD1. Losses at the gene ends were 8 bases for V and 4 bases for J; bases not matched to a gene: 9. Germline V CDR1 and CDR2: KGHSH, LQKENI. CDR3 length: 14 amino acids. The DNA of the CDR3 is TGTGCCAGCCAAACAGGGACAGGGTCTTACGAGCAGTACTTC. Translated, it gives CASQTGTGSYEQYF.